Reported below is one TCR beta chain. Individuals drawn from 20 to 30 US areas were about 18 to 95 years old. Donors were grouped by their self-reported clinical history. This entry comes from a study of blood T cell repertoires in COVID-19. Per the original methods: Reference gene primer amplification gave nucleated cell count estimates. Sequencing was performed with immunoSEQ multiplex PCR; in TCRdb, only in-frame clones are kept and a portion is missing. That table furnishes V, J and clone size, whereas the DNA furnished D and trimming. The sample consists of hundreds of thousands of clones, 85% to 90% of them appearing once. This CDR3 contains 16 residues. With V trimmed by 5 bases and J by 4 bases, 11 bases remained unmatched. The germline V gene has CDR1 SEHNR and CDR2 FQNEAQ (reference sequence).

The origin of this receptor is a man between 18 and 35 years old who had recovered from COVID-19. This sequence joins TRBV7-9 and TRBJ1-3; 7 bases are shared with TRBD1. The specimen was PBMCs or T cells enriched from blood (not recorded which). The CDR3 region is CASSDYQGVDGNTIYF. CDR3 in DNA: TGTGCCAGCAGCGACTACCAGGGGGTTGACGGAAACACCATATATTTT.